This T cell receptor (beta chain) was captured in a study of T cell responses to AZD1222 COVID-19 vaccine. Data came from immunoSEQ multiplex PCR; TCRdb stores just in-frame clones and leaves some out. This sample has about 110,000 clones, with about 92% found just once. V shed 7 bases and J 6 bases; nucleotides not matched to a gene: 15. CDR3 size: 17 residues. Per the germline V gene, CDR1 is SQVTM and CDR2 is ANQGSEA. Study-level findings and limits: It should be noted that donors were predominantly white British and more often female, and clonal diversity was possibly underestimated.

Turning to this clone: What it binds is unknown.

The chain combines TRBV29-1 with TRBJ2-3; 14 bases line up with TRBD2. Sequenced material: peripheral blood, taken 28 days after the second AZD1222 dose. This TCR came from an adult who received the AZD1222 COVID-19 vaccine. The CDR3 DNA reads TGCAGCGGTGGTCCGGGGAGACTAGCGGGGGGGCAGGATACGCAGTATTTT. Translated, it gives CSGGPGRLAGGQDTQYF.